The 10 T cell receptor beta chains below come from one sample, sequenced in a study of technical replicates of blood from a handful of donors. Repertoires were generated with immunoSEQ multiplex PCR, while TCRdb's copy carries only in-frame clones and drops some. Of about 74,000 clones listed, around 95% are singletons. Material for sequencing was T cells isolated from PBMCs. These TCRs come from a human donor in good health.

The rearrangement links TRBV14 to TRBJ2-7; no clear D. From germline, CDR1 is SGHDN and CDR2 FVKESK. V gave up 2 bases and J gave up 2 bases, with 10 bases separating them. The CDR3 has 14 amino acids. CDR3 coding DNA: TGTGCCAGCAGCCAAACAGTCGAAGCCTACGAGCAGTACTTC. Amino acid sequence: CASSQTVEAYEQYF.

The chain is built from TRBV29-1 and TRBJ2-7; tentatively, D is TRBD2 (6 bases). Germline lookup yields CDR1 SQVTM and CDR2 ANQGSEA. V was cut by 6 bases and J by 4 bases, with 10 bases left in between. The CDR3 loop spans 11 amino acids. CDR3 DNA sequence: TGCAGCGTCCAGGAGGGTTACGAGCAGTACTTC. Amino acid sequence: CSVQEGYEQYF.

The CDR3 bases are TGTGCCACGCGAGTAGGGAGCTCCTACAATGAGCAGTTCTTC. Its protein product is CATRVGSSYNEQFF. This chain uses TRBV10-3 with TRBJ2-1; TRBD2 is a possible D gene (5 bases). Germline CDR1 ENHRY, CDR2 SYGVKD. V lost 10 bases to trimming and J lost 0 bases, with 13 bases between them. The CDR3 covers 14 residues.

The chain combines TRBV11-2 with TRBJ1-2; D ambiguous. The CDR3 sequence is 15 residues long. With 0 bases removed from V and 5 bases from J, the gap between germline ends came to 13 bases. CDR1 SGHAT and CDR2 FQNNGV come from the germline V gene. CDR3 in DNA: TGTGCCAGCAGCTTAGAATTCGTATCTTATTATGGCTACACCTTC. Encoded protein: CASSLEFVSYYGYTF.

This sequence joins TRBV7-9 and TRBJ2-5, with D hard to call. This CDR3 has 14 residues. Trimming stripped 1 base from V and 3 bases from J, with 9 bases between. CDR1 is SEHNR and CDR2 is FQNEAQ in the germline V gene (reference sequence). The CDR3 nucleotides are TGTGCCAGCAGCTTAGGGCTAGACGAAGAGACCCAGTACTTC. This translates into CASSLGLDEETQYF.

This clone was counted only a few times. The V and J genes are TRBV30 and TRBJ1-1; D possibly corresponds to TRBD1 (6 bases). Germline CDR1 reads GTSNPN; CDR2 reads SVGIG (reference sequence). The CDR3 consists of 16 residues. Deletions cut 1 base from V and 7 bases from J, with 22 bases between. This chain's CDR3 is CAWSATRTGLGDEAFF. The CDR3 nucleotides are TGTGCCTGGAGTGCTACTCGTACAGGGCTGGGAGATGAAGCTTTCTTT.

The chain couples TRBV29-1 to TRBJ2-1; D remains unclear. Germline V gene sequence: CDR1 SQVTM, CDR2 ANQGSEA. This CDR3 has 10 amino acids. Trimming cost V 5 bases and J 6 bases, with 5 bases left between them. CDR3 amino acids: CSVWSNEQFF. The DNA for the CDR3 is TGCAGCGTTTGGAGCAATGAGCAGTTCTTC.

The chain employs TRBV5-1 and TRBJ2-1; 7 positions agree with TRBD1. Germline CDR1 and CDR2: SGHRS and YFSETQ. The CDR3 is made up of 15 amino acids. V was clipped by 1 base and J by 2 bases; unmatched bases: 3. The CDR3 spells CASSLTGDPYNEQFF. Written as DNA, the CDR3 is TGCGCCAGCAGCTTGACAGGGGACCCCTACAATGAGCAGTTCTTC.

The rearrangement links TRBV29-1 to TRBJ1-1, with 9 bases fitting TRBD1. The CDR3 covers 12 residues. Germline CDR1 SQVTM, CDR2 ANQGSEA. This CDR3 reads CGSQTGGTEAFF. The CDR3 nucleotides read TGCGGTTCACAGACAGGGGGCACTGAAGCTTTCTTT.

This chain uses TRBV28 with TRBJ1-5; the D gene is possibly TRBD1 (6 bases). The CDR3 extends over 15 amino acids. The ends were cut back, 2 bases at V and 2 bases at J, with 10 bases in the middle. The germline gives CDR1 MDHEN, CDR2 SYDVKM. CDR3 residues: CASSLRAGGNQPQHF. The CDR3 DNA reads TGTGCCAGCAGTTTAAGGGCAGGGGGCAATCAGCCCCAGCATTTT.